The subject of this entry is one T cell receptor (beta chain). This receptor's antigen is unknown. Gene labels and germline sequences for this entry follow the mouse. Coverage ceases 4 residues before the CDR3 finishes, and the germline J gene fills in the end. This entry is derived from a study of CD8+ T cells in alopecia areata listed by TCRdb under 2018. Regarding the complete study: Female C3H/HeJ recipients, roughly 6-11 weeks old, were grafted with skin from C3H/HeJ donors with spontaneous alopecia (roughly 6-13 months old). To study T cell clonal expansion in alopecia areata, the researchers applied high-throughput TCRbeta sequencing to both the C3H/HeJ mouse model and human patients. Scalp tissue and sorted CD4+ and CD8+ peripheral blood T cells from patchy and totalis/universalis alopecia areata patients and from healthy controls were covered by human TCRbeta sequencing. Clonality in the scalp was compared among normal scalp (n=4), patchy alopecia areata scalp (n=8), and alopecia totalis/universalis scalp (n=8). RNA was obtained with the PAXgene miRNA kit for fixed scalp, the miRNeasy kit for PBMCs, and the RNeasy kit for mouse skin. immunoSEQ multiplex PCR using 35 Vbeta forward primers and 13 Jbeta reverse primers was used to amplify TCRbeta CDR3 regions. General conclusions and limits of the study: Shared TCR sequences between patients were less evident than in mice, which may be partly attributable to HLA diversity in the patient population. Resident alphabeta T cells in normal human skin are also sequenced, complicating scalp TCR repertoire analysis, unlike mouse skin dominated by gammadelta T cells. Compared with normal scalp, lesional scalp, particularly in alopecia totalis/universalis, had higher clonality and more expanded CD8+ clones, which suggests antigenic drive.

The library was obtained by the immunoSEQ multiplex PCR assay. To provide template for TCR sequencing, every sample had RNA extracted and reverse transcribed into cDNA. SuperScript III was used for first-strand cDNA synthesis, primed with a 2:1 mix of oligo-dT and random hexamers. A synthetic immune receptor repertoire was used to measure amplification bias, and any remaining bias was corrected computationally. Sequencing of the libraries was done on Illumina HiSeq using 60 bp reads that spanned the CDR3 and were read from J toward V. The study's own analysis went as follows. Raw reads were preprocessed to remove errors, and CDR3 was defined by IMGT conventions from the conserved cysteine to phenylalanine. Clonality was calculated as 1 minus Shannon entropy normalized by log2 of the number of productive unique TCRs. CD4 or CD8 identity of scalp clones was inferred by cross-referencing scalp TCRbeta sequences with sorted blood CD4 and CD8 repertoires. The clones in this table, taken by TCRdb from immuneACCESS, are in-frame only. Not every clone is retained; where verified, under half of the shortfall comes from an unresolved V gene, and the cause of the rest is unknown. Clone size and V and J calls were adopted from that table, with D and trimming inferred from the DNA. In this sample, over 100,000 clones appear, none counted once only. The ten most abundant clones make up about 20% of the sample.

Trimming at the junction amounts to 7 bases on V and 2 bases on J, and the germline ends lie 9 bases apart. From the germline V gene (reference sequence), CDR1 is FNHDT and CDR2 is SITEND. Counted from cysteine to phenylalanine, this CDR3 has 13 amino acids. The CDR3 was read in part: 27 bases, with the frame set at base 1. The origin of this receptor is a C3H/HeJ mouse with alopecia areata. This strain of mice has MHC haplotype H2-k. The sequence is built from TRBV19 and TRBJ2-2; TRBD1 is possibly the D segment (5 matching bases). Source material: lesional skin. The CDR3: CASPAGNTGQLYF. CDR3 DNA, as far as it was read: TGTGCCAGCCCCGCAGGGAACACCGGG.